This TCR beta chain was identified during a study of T cell responses to AZD1222 COVID-19 vaccine. Background on the study: Researchers grouped second doses given at about 4 or about 12 weeks into one pool. Overall study results and limits: It should be noted that donors were predominantly white British and more often female, and clonal diversity was possibly underestimated. Targeting of unmutated variant regions was reportedly seen in nearly half of spike-specific TCRs. Recipients of two AZD1222 doses showed rising Spike-specific TCR breadth and depth.

As to this clone: Its matching antigen is unknown.

Sequenced by immunoSEQ multiplex PCR; TCRdb stores in-frame clones only, minus some. The sample carries roughly 250,000 clones, more than 85% recorded once. CDR1 is SGHTA and CDR2 is FQGNSA in the germline V gene. This CDR3 spans 12 amino acids. V was cut by 2 bases and J by 6 bases, with 7 bases left in between. The sample consisted of peripheral blood, taken on day 0 of AZD1222 vaccination. The TCR sequence derives from an adult in good health. The J gene is TRBJ1-1, the V gene TRBV7-2; a possible D gene is TRBD1 (5 bases). The CDR3 sequence is CASSLWGAEAFF. DNA for the CDR3: TGTGCCAGCAGCTTATGGGGGGCTGAAGCTTTCTTT.